Below, 32 T cell receptor beta chains from the same sample are listed, as sequenced in a study of PD-1 blockade in classical Hodgkin lymphoma. Time point denoted: newly diagnosed, previously untreated cHL patient sample. Sequenced by immunoSEQ multiplex PCR; TCRdb stores in-frame clones only, minus some. This sample has about 20,000 clones, with over 75% found just once. Sequencing was performed on peripheral blood mononuclear cells (PBMCs). Source of these receptors: a human donor with classical Hodgkin lymphoma.

The CDR3 nucleotides are TGTGCCAGTAGTATCGGCGATAATTCACCCCTCCACTTT. Residues: CASSIGDNSPLHF. This chain links TRBV19 with TRBJ1-6; D is unclear. There are 13 residues in the CDR3. The V end was cut by 3 bases, the J end by 5 bases, with 5 bases between. Germline-derived CDR1 and CDR2 are LNHDA and SQIVND (reference sequence).

There are a few counts of this clone. The chain joins TRBV28 to TRBJ1-5; no clear D gene. CDR1 and CDR2 (germline): MDHEN, SYDVKM. V was clipped by 5 bases and J by 0 bases, with 2 bases between them. The CDR3 has 12 residues. The CDR3: CASSDSNQPQHF. The DNA for the CDR3 is TGTGCCAGCAGTGATAGCAATCAGCCCCAGCATTTT.

The chain carries TRBV2 and TRBJ1-1; D gene ambiguous. CDR1 SNHLY and CDR2 FYNNEI come from the germline V gene. CDR3 length: 14 amino acids. Trimming took 1 base from V and 6 from J, leaving 12 bases between them. CDR3 coding DNA: TGTGCCAGCAGTGAAGGCTTGCCCGCCGCTGAAGCTTTCTTT. The encoded protein is CASSEGLPAAEAFF.

This CDR3 reads CASSGSQDTQYF. The CDR3 DNA reads as TGCGCCAGCAGTGGCTCCCAGGATACGCAGTATTTT. The V gene is TRBV10-1, the J gene TRBJ2-3; D is unclear. V dropped 4 bases and J dropped 6 bases, with 8 bases sitting between them. This CDR3 spans 12 amino acids. Germline V gene data show CDR1 as WNHNN and CDR2 as SYGVQD (reference sequence).

CDR3 coding DNA: TGTGCCAGCAGCGGGGGTGAGCAGTTCTTC. Its translation is CASSGGEQFF. The chain combines TRBV4-2 with TRBJ2-1; D may correspond to TRBD1 or TRBD2 (5 bases each). Trimming removed 5 bases from V and 9 bases from J, with 5 bases in between. There are 10 residues in the CDR3. The V gene's germline CDR1 is LGHNA and CDR2 YNFKEQ.

The chain links TRBV4-1 to TRBJ2-3; 8 nucleotides agree with TRBD1. The germline V gene encodes CDR1 MGHRA and CDR2 YSYEKL. V trimming: 4 bases; J trimming: 0 bases; junction bases outside the gene matches: 3. The CDR3 contains 15 residues. The CDR3 reads CASSLRQGSTDTQYF. CDR3 bases: TGCGCCAGCAGCCTACGACAGGGGAGCACAGATACGCAGTATTTT.

This clone was detected a few times. DNA for the CDR3: TGTGCCAGCAGACCCCAAGGCGCCGAAGCTTTCTTT. Encoded protein: CASRPQGAEAFF. V gene TRBV7-9 combines with J gene TRBJ1-1; D unclear. CDR1 SEHNR and CDR2 FQNEAQ come from the germline V gene (reference sequence). The CDR3 contains 12 residues. V lost 6 bases and J 8 bases, leaving 13 bases between the germline ends. Full variable domain (remainder filled in from reference TRBV7-9 and TRBJ1-1): DTGVSQNPRHKITKRGQNVTFRCDPISEHNRLYWYRQTLGQGPEFLTYFQNEAQLEKSRLLSDRFSAERPKGSFSTLEIQRTEQGDSAMYLCASRPQGAEAFFGQGTRLTVV.

J is TRBJ1-6 and V is TRBV5-6; tentatively, D is TRBD1 (5 bases). The V gene's germline CDR1 is SGHDT and CDR2 YYEEEE. The CDR3 runs 14 residues. Trimming took 1 base from V and 9 from J, leaving 11 bases between them. The CDR3 region has the DNA TGTGCCAGCAGCTTGCTAAGGGACGGTTCACCCCTCCACTTT. Translating gives CASSLLRDGSPLHF.

The rearrangement joins TRBV19 to TRBJ2-3; 11 bases align to TRBD2. The CDR3 extends over 15 amino acids. Germline CDR1 LNHDA, CDR2 SQIVND (reference sequence). Germline trimming cut 6 bases from V and 4 bases from J; bases unmatched to any gene: 6. CDR3 loop: CASSKLAGVADTQYF. The CDR3 coding sequence is TGTGCCAGTAGCAAACTAGCGGGAGTAGCAGATACGCAGTATTTT.

The chain combines TRBV6-1 with TRBJ1-3; no firm D call. CDR3 length equals 15 residues. Trimming cost V 7 bases and J 0 bases, with 13 bases left between them. Germline lookup yields CDR1 MNHNS and CDR2 SASEGT. The CDR3 loop reads CASTPETGSGNTIYF. CDR3 bases: TGTGCCAGCACCCCCGAGACGGGCTCTGGAAACACCATATATTTT.

This clone was recorded once. The rearrangement joins TRBV21-1 to TRBJ2-2. TRBV21-1 is tagged as a pseudogene. The CDR3 is made up of 16 amino acids. The DNA for the CDR3 is TGTGCCAGCAGCAAACCCTTACCTGCCTGGTCCGGGGAGCTGTTTTTT. This codes for CASSKPLPAWSGELFF.

This chain joins TRBV4-2 and TRBJ2-5; TRBD2 matches 7 bases. This CDR3 region has 16 residues. Per the germline V gene, CDR1 is LGHNA and CDR2 is YNFKEQ. J was trimmed by 5 bases and V by 1 base; bases with no gene match: 10. The CDR3 sequence: CASSQAVAGDGETQYF. The CDR3 nucleotides read TGTGCCAGCAGCCAAGCTGTCGCGGGAGACGGTGAGACCCAGTACTTC.

Within the sample, this clone is medium-sized. CDR3 DNA sequence: TGCGCCAGCAGCTTGTATGGGAGTGAATATGAGCAGTACTTC. As protein: CASSLYGSEYEQYF. The gene calls are TRBV5-1 and TRBJ2-7, with a possible D match to TRBD2 (5 bases). This CDR3 is 14 amino acids long. With 1 base removed from V and 7 bases from J, the gap between germline ends came to 15 bases. Germline V lookup: CDR1 SGHRS, CDR2 YFSETQ.

The V call is TRBV30, the J call TRBJ1-4, with D hard to call. V was pared by 3 bases and J by 3 bases, with 17 bases between. Germline CDR1 is GTSNPN and CDR2 is SVGIG (reference sequence). The CDR3 extends over 16 amino acids. Here the CDR3 DNA reads TGTGCCTGGAGACGGGAAACGGCTTTATCTAATGAAAAACTGTTTTTT. It codes for CAWRRETALSNEKLFF.

The J gene is TRBJ2-4, the V gene TRBV25-1, with a weak D call TRBD2 (6 bases). Per germline, CDR1 MGHDK and CDR2 SYGVNS. The CDR3 runs to 16 residues. Trimming stripped 5 bases from V and 1 base from J, with 15 bases between. The CDR3 is CASSTLEGTAKNIQYF. CDR3 DNA sequence: TGTGCCAGCAGTACTCTGGAGGGGACCGCCAAAAACATTCAGTACTTC. Supplemented by reference TRBV25-1 and TRBJ2-4, the full variable domain reads EADIYQTPRYLVIGTGKKITLECSQTMGHDKMYWYQQDPGMELHLIHYSYGVNSTEKGDLSSESTVSRIRTEHFPLTLESARPSHTSQYLCASSTLEGTAKNIQYFGAGTRLSVL.

The V call is TRBV5-1, the J call TRBJ2-1; D gene ambiguous. The V and J ends lost 2 bases and 7 bases respectively, with 10 bases between them. Germline loops: CDR1 SGHRS, CDR2 YFSETQ. The CDR3 covers 13 residues. CDR3 sequence reads: CASSLDSGNEQFF. CDR3 in DNA: TGCGCCAGCAGCTTAGATAGTGGGAATGAGCAGTTCTTC.

CDR3 nucleotides: TGTGCCAGCTCACCACTCCCGACTAGATATGAGACCCAGTACTTC. The encoded protein is CASSPLPTRYETQYF. The chain is built from TRBV18 and TRBJ2-5; the D gene is possibly TRBD2 (6 bases). Looked up from germline, CDR1 is KGHSH and CDR2 is LQKENI. Deletions cut 1 base from V and 5 bases from J, with 14 bases between. The CDR3 is 15 residues long.

The chain employs TRBV7-2 and TRBJ2-3; 11 positions agree with TRBD2. CDR3 length equals 17 residues. Losses at the gene ends were 5 bases for V and 2 bases for J; bases not matched to a gene: 9. CDR1 is SGHTA, CDR2 FQGNSA, per germline. In DNA, the CDR3 is TGTGCCAGCAGCGGATTGGGACTAGCGGCGACCACAGATACGCAGTATTTT. Translating it yields CASSGLGLAATTDTQYF.

The rearrangement joins TRBV15 to TRBJ2-2; no clear D gene. CDR1 LNHNV and CDR2 YYDKDF come from the germline V gene (reference sequence). Between the trimmed V and J ends, which lost 0 bases and 1 base, there was a span of 15 bases. The CDR3 is 18 residues long. The CDR3 sequence is CATSRDYTTVGNTGELFF. In nucleotides, the CDR3 is TGTGCCACCAGCAGAGACTATACCACAGTTGGGAACACCGGGGAGCTGTTTTTT. The full variable domain, in which reference TRBV15 and TRBJ2-2 provide the parts outside the CDR3, is DAMVIQNPRYQVTQFGKPVTLSCSQTLNHNVMYWYQQKSSQAPKLLFHYYDKDFNNEADTPDNFQSRRPNTSFCFLDIRSPGLGDTAMYLCATSRDYTTVGNTGELFFGEGSRLTVL.

CDR3 amino acids: CASSLRGGEQYF. The CDR3 DNA follows: TGTGCCAGCAGCTTGCGGGGTGGCGAGCAGTACTTC. The J gene is TRBJ2-7, the V gene TRBV5-4; TRBD2 is a possible D gene (5 bases). With 1 base removed from V and 6 bases from J, the gap between germline ends came to 8 bases. Germline assignment: CDR1 SGHNT and CDR2 YYREEE (reference sequence). The CDR3 totals 12 residues.

DNA of the CDR3: TGCGCCAGCAGCCAAGGGCTATTTGGGTTTTATAGCAATCAGCCCCAGCATTTT. It is translated as CASSQGLFGFYSNQPQHF. The chain combines TRBV4-1 with TRBJ1-5; no reliable D call. V was clipped by 1 base and J by 0 bases, with 16 bases between them. CDR1 is MGHRA, CDR2 YSYEKL, per germline. This CDR3 has 18 residues.

The chain couples TRBV2 to TRBJ1-3, with D maybe TRBD1 (5 bases). CDR3 size: 16 residues. Germline assignment: CDR1 SNHLY and CDR2 FYNNEI. With 5 bases removed from V and 0 bases from J, the gap between germline ends came to 14 bases. The CDR3 reads CASSPLGLSSGNTIYF. CDR3 sequence (DNA): TGTGCCAGCAGTCCATTGGGACTGAGCTCTGGAAACACCATATATTTT.

The rearrangement links TRBV18 to TRBJ2-7; 9 positions agree with TRBD1. After removal of 3 bases from V and 1 base from J, the junction contained 7 bases not matched to a gene. The CDR3 sequence is 16 residues long. Germline V gene lookup returns CDR1 KGHSH and CDR2 LQKENI. DNA of the CDR3: TGTGCCAGCTCACCTCAGAACAGGGGGCCTTCCTACGAGCAGTACTTC. Translating gives CASSPQNRGPSYEQYF.

The rearrangement joins TRBV2 to TRBJ2-7, with unresolved D. Trimming left V 5 bases short and J 4 bases short, with 6 bases between. Per the germline V gene, CDR1 is SNHLY and CDR2 is FYNNEI. This CDR3 spans 11 amino acids. The CDR3 is CASSLTYEQYF. In DNA, the CDR3 is TGTGCCAGCAGTCTTACTTACGAGCAGTACTTC.

The sample holds a few counts of this clone. The chain carries TRBV25-1 and TRBJ2-7, with 10 bases fitting TRBD1. Trimming removed 6 bases from V and 6 bases from J; junction bases left unmatched: 8. This CDR3 contains 14 residues. Germline CDR1 reads MGHDK; CDR2 reads SYGVNS. The CDR3 bases are TGTGCCAGCAGGCCGACAGGGGGCAGGAGCGAGCAGTACTTC. The encoded protein is CASRPTGGRSEQYF.

This chain uses TRBV5-1 with TRBJ2-7; D might be TRBD1 or TRBD2, each matching 5 bases. Germline values: CDR1 SGHRS, CDR2 YFSETQ. This CDR3 region has 12 residues. Trimming removed 4 bases from V and 3 bases from J, with 8 bases in between. The DNA for the CDR3 is TGCGCCAGCAGCCCTGGGGGCTACGAGCAGTACTTC. Its translation: CASSPGGYEQYF. The full variable domain, with the rest looked up from reference TRBV5-1 and TRBJ2-7, is KAGVTQTPRYLIKTRGQQVTLSCSPISGHRSVSWYQQTPGQGLQFLFEYFSETQRNKGNFPGRFSGRQFSNSRSEMNVSTLELGDSALYLCASSPGGYEQYFGPGTRLTVT.

This sequence joins TRBV7-4 and TRBJ2-7; a weak D match, TRBD1 (6 bases). CDR1 is SGHVT, CDR2 SQSDAQ, per germline. CDR3 length equals 15 residues. The V gene lost 5 bases and the J gene lost 0 bases, with 14 bases spanning the gap. The CDR3 sequence: CASSPMRGTSYEQYF. For the CDR3, the DNA is TGTGCCAGCAGCCCTATGAGGGGGACCTCCTACGAGCAGTACTTC.

The chain carries TRBV27 and TRBJ1-5, with TRBD1 matching 8 bases. Germline values: CDR1 MNHEY, CDR2 SMNVEV (reference sequence). The CDR3 runs 15 residues. J was trimmed by 2 bases and V by 5 bases; bases with no gene match: 5. The CDR3 reads CASSLETGGNQPQHF. The CDR3 DNA follows: TGTGCCAGCAGTCTTGAGACAGGGGGCAATCAGCCCCAGCATTTT.

The V call is TRBV2, the J call TRBJ2-3; 12 positions agree with TRBD2. The junction had 12 bases not matched to a gene; V was cut back by 7 bases and J by 4 bases. Germline V CDR1 and CDR2: SNHLY, FYNNEI. CDR3 length: 17 amino acids. CDR3 protein: CASMRTSGKITADTQYF. CDR3 DNA sequence: TGTGCCAGCATGCGGACTAGCGGGAAAATCACGGCAGATACGCAGTATTTT.

This rearrangement joins TRBV5-1 to TRBJ1-1; D not resolved. V dropped 6 bases and J dropped 3 bases, with 6 bases sitting between them. Germline V CDR1 and CDR2: SGHRS, YFSETQ. This CDR3 has 11 amino acids. CDR3 amino acids: CASKSDTEAFF. Written as DNA, the CDR3 is TGCGCCAGCAAGTCAGACACTGAAGCTTTCTTT. Drawing the rest from reference TRBV5-1 and TRBJ1-1, the complete variable domain is KAGVTQTPRYLIKTRGQQVTLSCSPISGHRSVSWYQQTPGQGLQFLFEYFSETQRNKGNFPGRFSGRQFSNSRSEMNVSTLELGDSALYLCASKSDTEAFFGQGTRLTVV.

This clone showed up just once. The chain combines TRBV6-5 with TRBJ2-5, with D unclear. Trimming left V 7 bases short and J 5 bases short, with 8 bases between. The CDR3 sequence is 11 residues long. In germline, CDR1 is MNHEY, CDR2 SVGAGI. The CDR3 DNA is TGTGCCAGCATCACAGCTGAGACCCAGTACTTC. It codes for CASITAETQYF.

This sequence joins TRBV5-6 and TRBJ2-7; TRBD1 aligns across 7 bases. The CDR3 spans 15 residues. V lost 4 bases, J lost 3 bases, and 10 bases stayed unmatched. CDR1 is SGHDT, CDR2 YYEEEE, per germline. The CDR3 DNA is TGTGCCAGCAGCCCTAACTCGGGACAGTACTACGAGCAGTACTTC. Protein sequence: CASSPNSGQYYEQYF.